The 12 T cell receptor beta chains below were found in one sample sequenced in a study of blood T cell repertoires in COVID-19 (dated by TCRdb to about 2020). Receptor libraries were prepared by the immunoSEQ multiplex PCR assay. Imported from immuneACCESS, the table was reduced by TCRdb to in-frame sequences with V and J called. These copies leave out some clones; in studies compared against another copy, an unresolved V gene accounts for under half, and the cause of the remainder is not known. The sample table shows around 73,000 clones, and 82% are seen once. Jointly, the top ten make up 3.5% to 5% of the sample. Sequencing was done on a sample of peripheral blood. Every receptor here comes from a woman aged 55-75 years with acute or convalescent COVID-19.

This clone came up a few times. This chain uses TRBV11-2 with TRBJ2-1; 9 nucleotides match TRBD1. V trimming: 6 bases; J trimming: 7 bases; junction bases outside the gene matches: 4. Germline values: CDR1 SGHAT, CDR2 FQNNGV. CDR3 length: 13 residues. CDR3 sequence: CASRRTGENEQFF. The CDR3 region has the DNA TGTGCCAGCAGAAGGACAGGGGAAAATGAGCAGTTCTTC. Supplemented by reference TRBV11-2 and TRBJ2-1, the full variable domain reads EAGVAQSPRYKIIEKRQSVAFWCNPISGHATLYWYQQILGQGPKLLIQFQNNGVVDDSQLPKDRFSAERLKGVDSTLKIQPAKLEDSAVYLCASRRTGENEQFFGPGTRLTVL.

This chain joins TRBV5-1 and TRBJ2-1; D unresolved. CDR3 length: 14 residues. Germline V lookup: CDR1 SGHRS, CDR2 YFSETQ. With 7 bases removed from V and 1 base from J, the gap between germline ends came to 12 bases. CDR3 in DNA: TGCGCCAGCTCTTCAGGTTCTTCCTACAATGAGCAGTTCTTC. It specifies CASSSGSSYNEQFF.

The chain carries TRBV28 and TRBJ2-7, with 10 bases matching TRBD2. This CDR3 has 15 amino acids. The germline gives CDR1 MDHEN, CDR2 SYDVKM. V trimming: 3 bases; J trimming: 0 bases; junction bases outside the gene matches: 2. CDR3 sequence: CASSFWTSGSYEQYF. Written as DNA, the CDR3 is TGTGCCAGCAGTTTTTGGACTAGCGGCTCCTACGAGCAGTACTTC.

With regard to this clone: Given the absence of the conserved phenylalanine or tryptophan at the CDR3 end, a read error is likely. The limits of the CDR3 on the DNA are not certain, so only TCRdb's listed CDR3 is given. This chain uses TRBV3-1 (or the pseudogene TRBV3-2) with TRBJ1-2. From germline, CDR1 is LGHDT and CDR2 YNNKEL (reference sequence). The CDR3 length equals 14 residues, ends included. The CDR3 here is CASSQVRRLPPLVL.

This clone was seen only once. The chain couples TRBV21-1 to TRBJ1-3; the table's D call, TRBD1, has no DNA check behind it. TRBV21-1 is given as a pseudogene. The CDR3 loop spans 17 amino acids. As DNA, the CDR3 is TGTGCCAGCACCAAAAGGGACACCTCCTTCGGTGGAAACACCATATATTTT. It is translated as CASTKRDTSFGGNTIYF.

The V call is TRBV28, the J call TRBJ1-1; D is undetermined. This CDR3 is built from 12 residues. Germline V gives CDR1 MDHEN, CDR2 SYDVKM. V was shortened by 7 bases and J by 0 bases, with 6 bases between the two germline ends. This chain's CDR3 is CASKTLNTEAFF. CDR3 nucleotide sequence: TGTGCCAGCAAAACTCTGAACACTGAAGCTTTCTTT.

The chain recombines TRBV2 with TRBJ1-4; 10 bases agree with TRBD1. Losses at the gene ends were 1 base for V and 8 bases for J; bases not matched to a gene: 7. Germline assignment: CDR1 SNHLY and CDR2 FYNNEI. The length of the CDR3 is 16 residues. CDR3 amino acids: CASSEGGQGPKEKLFF. CDR3 coding DNA: TGTGCCAGCAGTGAAGGGGGACAGGGGCCCAAGGAAAAACTGTTTTTT.

The rearrangement uses TRBV11-1 and TRBJ1-1; D may be TRBD1 (5 bases). V shed 4 bases and J shed 4 bases, with 16 bases lying between them. Germline values: CDR1 SGHAT, CDR2 FQDESV (reference sequence). This CDR3 has 15 amino acids. The CDR3 DNA reads TGTGCCAGCAGCTCCCGGGGGGAGATCGGCACTGAAGCTTTCTTT. This gives the protein CASSSRGEIGTEAFF.

The V gene is TRBV5-6, the J gene TRBJ1-2; D ambiguous. V gave up 2 bases and J gave up 2 bases, with 7 bases separating them. Germline CDR1 and CDR2: SGHDT and YYEEEE. The CDR3 contains 13 residues. The CDR3 sequence is CASSLGGNYGYTF. The DNA of the CDR3 is TGTGCCAGCAGCTTAGGCGGGAACTATGGCTACACCTTC.

J is TRBJ2-4 and V is TRBV25-1; D possibly corresponds to TRBD1 (5 bases). This CDR3 is built from 14 residues. The V and J ends lost 3 bases and 7 bases respectively, with 13 bases between them. Germline V gene data show CDR1 as MGHDK and CDR2 as SYGVNS. The CDR3 loop is CASSDPGRSNIQYF. CDR3 sequence (DNA): TGTGCCAGCAGTGATCCAGGGCGATCGAACATTCAGTACTTC.

CDR3 loop: CASWGQGLNQPQHF. The CDR3 DNA sequence: TGTGCCAGCTGGGGACAGGGACTTAATCAGCCCCAGCATTTT. This rearrangement joins TRBV6-5 to TRBJ1-5; TRBD1 matches 9 bases. Germline trimming cut 8 bases from V and 4 bases from J; bases unmatched to any gene: 6. The length of the CDR3 is 14 residues. Germline V gene lookup returns CDR1 MNHEY and CDR2 SVGAGI.

The V call is TRBV12-3 or TRBV12-4, the J call TRBJ2-7, with D perhaps matching TRBD2 (6 bases). Trimming cost V 6 bases and J 3 bases, with 12 bases left between them. The CDR3 loop spans 13 amino acids. In DNA, the CDR3 is TGTGCCAGCAGCCGCGGGACGTTCTACGAGCAGTACTTC. Its translation is CASSRGTFYEQYF.